The text below deals with one T cell receptor (beta chain). The sample is drawn from a study of blood T cell repertoires in COVID-19. Overall study: Samples of COVID-19 (acute and convalescent) were obtained from the United States, Italy and Spain. PBMCs, B-cell-depleted T cells, or T cells were the source of the cDNA or gDNA that made up the material.

This CDR3 has 15 residues. Trimming took 3 bases from V and 8 from J; bases not matched to a gene: 7. CDR1 MNHEY and CDR2 SVGAGI come from the germline V gene. Original handling: From reference gene primer amplification, estimates of nucleated cell counts were derived. TCRdb keeps only in-frame clones here, not all; method: immunoSEQ multiplex PCR. The DNA was the basis for D and trimming; V, J and clone size are from that table. The data hold more than 250,000 clones, with around 88% observed a single time. The rearrangement links TRBV6-5 to TRBJ2-2, with TRBD2 identical over 9 bases. The source of this sequence is a woman aged 25 to 39 who had recovered from COVID-19. Sample: peripheral blood. The CDR3 DNA reads TGTGCCAGCAGTTATACCCTAGCGGGAATAGGGGAGCTGTTTTTT. The encoded protein is CASSYTLAGIGELFF.